Following are 8 T cell receptor beta chains from one sample sequenced in a study of OX40 agonist ivuxolimab in advanced cancers. The table came from immunoSEQ multiplex PCR; TCRdb's copy has only in-frame clones and leaves some out. The data hold 68,000 or so clones, with about 89% observed a single time. Sequencing was performed on CD4+ or CD8+ T cells sorted from blood, taken in a trial of the OX40 agonist ivuxolimab. The receptors shown here come from an adult with an advanced solid tumor such as melanoma, head and neck, liver or kidney cancer.

The rearrangement links TRBV5-1 to TRBJ2-7, with TRBD2 matching 9 bases. Per germline, CDR1 SGHRS and CDR2 YFSETQ. The CDR3 is made up of 14 amino acids. V dropped 4 bases and J dropped 3; count of bases not matched to a gene: 5. DNA of the CDR3: TGCGCCAGCAGCCCGCGGGAGGGGTACTACGAGCAGTACTTC. Its protein product is CASSPREGYYEQYF.

This chain uses TRBV6-5 with TRBJ1-5; the D is unclear. Germline assignment: CDR1 MNHEY and CDR2 SVGAGI. The CDR3 length is 14 residues. Trimming removed 0 bases at V and 6 bases at J, with 9 bases between. CDR3 DNA sequence: TGTGCCAGCAGTTACTCGAGGGAACGTCAGCCCCAGCATTTT. It specifies CASSYSRERQPQHF.

V is TRBV7-8 and J is TRBJ1-3; D gene uncertain. CDR1 SGHVS and CDR2 FQNEAQ come from the germline V gene. This CDR3 spans 12 amino acids. Trimming stripped 5 bases from V and 4 bases from J, with 6 bases between. The chain's CDR3 is CASSDRGNTIYF. For the CDR3, the DNA is TGTGCCAGCAGCGATCGGGGAAACACCATATATTTT.

This chain joins TRBV9 and TRBJ1-1; perhaps TRBD1 as D (5 bases). V lost 0 bases and J lost 1, with 10 bases in between. The CDR3 spans 15 residues. CDR1 is SGDLS and CDR2 is YYNGEE in the germline V gene. The CDR3 DNA reads as TGTGCCAGCAGCGTAGGTCTCAGGGAGAACACTGAAGCTTTCTTT. The encoded protein is CASSVGLRENTEAFF.

The chain joins TRBV9 to TRBJ2-5; D is uncertain. The CDR3 runs 13 residues. Germline-derived CDR1 and CDR2 are SGDLS and YYNGEE. The V and J ends lost 0 bases and 5 bases respectively, with 8 bases between them. As DNA, the CDR3 is TGTGCCAGCAGCGTAGACCCCTTTGAGACCCAGTACTTC. Translating it yields CASSVDPFETQYF.

The J gene is TRBJ2-4, the V gene TRBV19; TRBD2 matches at 8 bases. The J segment lost 8 bases and the V segment lost 5 bases, leaving 11 bases of the junction unmatched. Germline CDR1 reads LNHDA; CDR2 reads SQIVND (reference sequence). The CDR3 totals 15 residues. CDR3 region: CASSPQGGGRDIQYF. As DNA, the CDR3 is TGTGCCAGTAGTCCCCAGGGCGGGGGGCGTGACATTCAGTACTTC.

This clone has only one observation. The V and J genes are TRBV5-1 and TRBJ2-5; D is possibly TRBD2 (5 bases). The germline V and J ends were trimmed by 4 bases and 5 bases, with 9 bases remaining between them. CDR1 and CDR2 (germline): SGHRS, YFSETQ. This CDR3 region has 12 residues. The CDR3 DNA reads as TGCGCCAGCAGCCAATCGGGGGAGACCCAGTACTTC. This translates into CASSQSGETQYF.

The chain employs TRBV7-8 and TRBJ1-3; D not certain. Trimming cost V 3 bases and J 0 bases, with 9 bases left between them. CDR3 length: 15 residues. Germline V gives CDR1 SGHVS, CDR2 FQNEAQ. The CDR3 protein is CASSFGWDSGNTIYF. The CDR3 DNA reads as TGTGCCAGCAGCTTTGGCTGGGACTCTGGAAACACCATATATTTT.